This T cell receptor beta chain was identified during a study of blood T cell repertoires in COVID-19. At the level of the study: The samples span acute and convalescent COVID-19 from the United States, Italy and Spain.

Libraries were prepared by immunoSEQ multiplex PCR; TCRdb keeps only in-frame clonotypes and omits some of them. The table has some 300,000 clones, about nine tenths seen once. Per germline, CDR1 LNHDA and CDR2 SQIVND (reference sequence). V lost 4 bases to trimming and J lost 0 bases, with 19 bases between them. CDR3 length: 18 amino acids. Participants were aged roughly 18 to 90 years, lived in about 26 US areas, and enrolled virtually. Cohort 3 donors counted as recovered after two negative PCRs, clearance, or resolved symptoms. Specimen: PBMCs or T cells enriched from blood (not recorded which). The source is a woman aged 40 to 50 who had recovered from COVID-19. The chain employs TRBV19 and TRBJ1-3, with D unclear. CDR3 bases: TGTGCCAGTAGTAAAGACCCCCAGTACCAGTACTCTGGAAACACCATATATTTT. Protein sequence: CASSKDPQYQYSGNTIYF.